This entry is about one T cell receptor beta chain. Its cognate antigen is unknown. These data come from a study of cytomegalovirus exposure and HLA in healthy donors. Study observations and caveats: Indistinguishable V segments such as TRBV6-2 and TRBV6-3 were excluded. CMV serostatus was the sole immune exposure data available.

The V gene end was trimmed by 7 bases and the J gene end by 0 bases; junction bases not matched to a gene: 16. Germline V gives CDR1 SQVTM, CDR2 ANQGSEA. This CDR3 spans 18 amino acids. PCR was performed using 60 Vbeta and 13 Jbeta primers. Profiling relied on immunoSEQ multiplex PCR, and the TCRdb table lists in-frame clones only, not all of them. The sample shows 100,000 to 120,000 clones, over 55% of them seen only once. Sequenced input: PBMCs. The gene calls are TRBV29-1 and TRBJ2-3; 10 positions agree with TRBD2. The receptor was isolated from a man aged 18 to 29 in good health and CMV-seropositive. Here the CDR3 reads CSAQRVAGGLASTDTQYF. DNA of the CDR3: TGCAGCGCACAGAGGGTAGCGGGGGGCTTAGCTAGCACAGATACGCAGTATTTT.